A single sample is the source of the 3 T cell receptor beta chains below, sequenced in a study of T cell changes during pregnancy in multiple sclerosis (dated 2019 in TCRdb). Library preparation was by the immunoSEQ multiplex PCR assay. The table comes from immuneACCESS by way of TCRdb, which keeps in-frame sequences with V and J called. Part of the clones is missing from these tables; in studies checked, under half for an unresolved V gene and the rest for unknown reasons. This sample comprises 40,000 or so clones, about nine tenths of them detected only once. The top ten constitute roughly 6.1% of the sample. The sample consisted of CD8+ T cells from peripheral blood mononuclear cells, taken in the second trimester of pregnancy. These receptors were collected from a female donor with multiple sclerosis, enrolled in a pregnancy study.

V and J are TRBV15 and TRBJ2-5; D ambiguous. Looked up from germline, CDR1 is LNHNV and CDR2 is YYDKDF (reference sequence). CDR3 length: 14 amino acids. V lost 0 bases, J lost 5 bases, and 10 bases lay in between. CDR3 sequence: CATSRDWSGETQYF. CDR3 in DNA: TGTGCCACCAGCAGAGATTGGAGTGGTGAGACCCAGTACTTC.

The chain couples TRBV27 to TRBJ2-1; 13 nucleotides line up with TRBD2. CDR1 is MNHEY and CDR2 is SMNVEV in the germline V gene (reference sequence). The CDR3 covers 16 residues. Trimming took 1 base from V and 9 from J; bases not matched to a gene: 6. In DNA form, the CDR3 reads TGTGCCAGCAGTTTATTGGGGACTAGCGGGAATAGTGAGCAGTTCTTC. Protein: CASSLLGTSGNSEQFF.

This clone was seen a few times. This chain links TRBV7-8 with TRBJ1-3; 9 bases are a match to TRBD1. The ends lost 4 bases at V and 2 bases at J; junction bases unmatched: 6. This CDR3 contains 16 residues. Germline-derived CDR1 and CDR2 are SGHVS and FQNEAQ. The CDR3 bases are TGTGCCAGCAGCTACGGACAGGGGATACCTGGAAACACCATATATTTT. Amino acid sequence: CASSYGQGIPGNTIYF.